This TCR beta chain was observed in a study of early T cells in non-severe SARS-CoV-2 infection. For the study at large: Unsorted whole-blood RNA was sequenced in bulk, leaving chains unpaired. General study results and limits: Anti-spike CD8 responses were favored in VDJdb matching, and private and CD4 specificities were missed.

Trimming cost V 3 bases and J 7 bases, with 13 bases left between them. The CDR3 runs 14 residues. Germline V gene data show CDR1 as LGHDT and CDR2 as YNNKEL (reference sequence). Turning to this clonotype: The antigen remains unidentified.

Attachment of unique molecular identifiers to individual cDNA molecules was performed. Each CDR3 protein gets one entry after TCRdb re-called the 5' RACE reads with MiXCR. The sample has about 60,000 distinct CDR3 sequences; over 10% are singletons. The receptor was derived from an adult who was a healthcare worker with PCR-confirmed SARS-CoV-2 infection or an uninfected control (not recorded which). Sequenced input: whole blood. The J gene is TRBJ1-5, the V gene TRBV3-1; tentatively, D is TRBD1 (5 bases). The CDR3 DNA reads as TGTGCCAGCAGCCAGCAGGGTGGTGACCAGCCCCAGCATTTT. Translated: CASSQQGGDQPQHF. Together with reference TRBV3-1 and TRBJ1-5, the CDR3 gives the full variable domain: DTAVSQTPKYLVTQMGNDKSIKCEQNLGHDTMYWYKQDSKKFLKIMFSYNNKELIINETVPNRFSPKSPDKAHLNLHINSLELGDSAVYFCASSQQGGDQPQHFGDGTRLSIL.